This TCR beta chain came from a study of blood T cell repertoires in COVID-19. About the study: COVID-19 samples from acute and convalescent phases originated in the United States, Italy and Spain. Sample material is recorded as cDNA or gDNA derived from T cells, B-cell-depleted T cells, or PBMCs.

Authors' data handling: By means of reference gene primer amplification, nucleated cell counts were estimated. Libraries were prepared by immunoSEQ multiplex PCR; TCRdb keeps only in-frame clonotypes and omits some of them. Clonal size and the V and J genes are those of that table, whereas D and trimming came from the DNA. The sample has about 210,000 clones, 84% seen once. The CDR3 has 14 residues. Germline values: CDR1 SGHDT, CDR2 YYEEEE. V was pared by 4 bases and J by 1 base, with 11 bases between. This clone appeared once. Within the sample, other DNA sequences also encode this same CDR3. This TCR derives from a woman between 45 and 60 years old with active or convalescent COVID-19. The chain has TRBV5-6 and TRBJ1-1; tentatively, D is TRBD1 (5 bases). Material for sequencing was peripheral blood. The CDR3 nucleotides are TGTGCCAGCAGCGTAGGACAAGGGAACACTGAAGCTTTCTTT. Translated, it gives CASSVGQGNTEAFF.